The sample holds many counts of the clone carrying this T cell receptor (beta chain). Its antigen is as yet unknown. Over 170 million TCR-beta sequences from 15-18 subjects came from every sequencing run. TCRdb re-analysed the 5' RACE reads in MiXCR, keeping a single row per CDR3 protein. Here the sample spans roughly 80,000 distinct CDR3 sequences, roughly 9% being singletons. The data stem from a study of neurological immune-mediated disorders. This CDR3 is built from 15 residues. Trimming removed 4 bases from V and 0 bases from J; junction bases left unmatched: 5. Germline V gene data show CDR1 as SGHRS and CDR2 as YFSETQ. Findings of the study overall: Multiple sclerosis patients had less TCR clonal expansion than even healthy controls, unlike HTLV-1-associated myelopathy.

The sample consisted of PBMCs. The J gene is TRBJ2-7, the V gene TRBV5-1, with 9 bases aligning to TRBD2. This receptor was obtained from a man aged 45 to 65 in good health. CDR3 nucleotides: TGCGCCAGCAGCACCCGGACTAGCGACTCCTACGAGCAGTACTTC. Amino acid sequence: CASSTRTSDSYEQYF.